What follows are 17 T cell receptor beta chains derived from one specimen sequenced in a study of technical replicates of blood from several donors. The assay was immunoSEQ multiplex PCR, and TCRdb's table has in-frame clones only and misses some. The sample carries 65,000 to 85,000 clones, about 90% recorded once. Sequences were obtained from T cells isolated from PBMCs. The receptor source for this set is a human donor in good health.

This chain links TRBV7-6 with TRBJ2-3, with 8 positions matching TRBD2. J was trimmed by 4 bases and V by 1 base; bases with no gene match: 7. Looked up from germline, CDR1 is SGHVS and CDR2 is FNYEAQ. The CDR3 is 16 residues long. CDR3 nucleotide sequence: TGTGCCAGCAGCTTAGTAATAGCGGGGTCTTCAGATACGCAGTATTTT. Translated, it gives CASSLVIAGSSDTQYF.

The gene calls are TRBV5-1 and TRBJ2-7, with a tentative D call TRBD2 (6 bases). The germline V and J ends were trimmed by 0 bases and 7 bases, with 11 bases remaining between them. The germline CDR1 and CDR2 sequences are SGHRS and YFSETQ. This CDR3 is built from 13 residues. The CDR3 sequence: CASSLELGTEQYF. The CDR3 DNA sequence: TGCGCCAGCAGCTTGGAGCTAGGGACTGAGCAGTACTTC.

V is TRBV9 and J is TRBJ1-6, with D uncertain. The CDR3 sequence is 13 residues long. Germline lookup yields CDR1 SGDLS and CDR2 YYNGEE. V dropped 4 bases and J dropped 6 bases, with 8 bases sitting between them. The CDR3 bases are TGTGCCAGCAGCCGGGATCCTAATTCACCCCTCCACTTT. Translation: CASSRDPNSPLHF.

The gene calls are TRBV27 and TRBJ1-3; weak D call: TRBD1 (5 bases). Looked up from germline, CDR1 is MNHEY and CDR2 is SMNVEV (reference sequence). V was pared by 0 bases and J by 8 bases, with 20 bases between. CDR3 length: 17 amino acids. DNA for the CDR3: TGTGCCAGCAGTTTATCCCGCTCTAGGGGCTACACAGACACCATATATTTT. Protein: CASSLSRSRGYTDTIYF.

The V and J genes are TRBV2 and TRBJ2-5, with TRBD1 as a possible D gene (6 bases). The CDR3 sequence is 17 residues long. Germline V CDR1 and CDR2: SNHLY, FYNNEI. Deletions cut 0 bases from V and 5 bases from J, with 19 bases between. CDR3 sequence: CASSEALFYTGQETQYF. In nucleotides, the CDR3 is TGTGCCAGCAGTGAAGCGCTTTTTTATACAGGGCAGGAGACCCAGTACTTC.

The rearrangement links TRBV7-9 to TRBJ2-7, with TRBD2 matching over 9 bases. Germline values: CDR1 SEHNR, CDR2 FQNEAQ (reference sequence). Trimming removed 6 bases from V and 7 bases from J; junction bases left unmatched: 10. The CDR3 consists of 14 residues. CDR3 coding DNA: TGTGCCAGCAGACGGGGCGGGGGGGCAGGAGAGCAGTACTTC. Amino acids: CASRRGGGAGEQYF.

The chain combines TRBV10-3 with TRBJ2-7; TRBD2 matches at 13 bases. Germline-derived CDR1 and CDR2 are ENHRY and SYGVKD. The CDR3 has 17 amino acids. J was trimmed by 4 bases and V by 4 bases; bases with no gene match: 10. CDR3 bases: TGTGCCATCAGTGGGGCGGAGAGACTAGCGGGAGGATACGAGCAGTACTTC. Translated: CAISGAERLAGGYEQYF.

The chain couples TRBV5-8 to TRBJ1-1; D is ambiguous. CDR3 length: 14 amino acids. The V gene's germline CDR1 is SGHTS and CDR2 YDEGEE. With 0 bases removed from V and 0 bases from J, the gap between germline ends came to 6 bases. The CDR3 spells CASSLAALNTEAFF. CDR3 bases: TGTGCCAGCAGCTTGGCCGCGCTGAACACTGAAGCTTTCTTT.

On this clone: The sample contains more than one DNA sequence encoding this CDR3. The CDR3 reads CSVSSSYEQYF. CDR3 nucleotides: TGCAGCGTTTCCAGTTCCTACGAGCAGTACTTC. The chain combines TRBV29-1 with TRBJ2-7; D not certain. The germline V gene encodes CDR1 SQVTM and CDR2 ANQGSEA. Deletions cut 5 bases from V and 1 base from J, with 6 bases between. The CDR3 covers 11 residues.

The chain couples TRBV5-1 to TRBJ1-4; D is possibly TRBD1 (5 bases). Trimming removed 4 bases at V and 0 bases at J, with 16 bases between. CDR3 length: 17 amino acids. Germline loops: CDR1 SGHRS, CDR2 YFSETQ. In DNA form, the CDR3 reads TGCGCCAGCAGCCTTCGGGACTCCAAAACAACTAATGAAAAACTGTTTTTT. This gives the protein CASSLRDSKTTNEKLFF.

This chain joins TRBV19 and TRBJ2-3, with TRBD1 matching over 10 bases. The CDR3 contains 15 residues. V gave up 6 bases and J gave up 2 bases; unmatched junction bases: 5. Germline CDR1 is LNHDA and CDR2 is SQIVND (reference sequence). The CDR3 protein is CASRPGQGFTDTQYF. As DNA, the CDR3 is TGTGCCAGTAGGCCGGGACAGGGGTTCACAGATACGCAGTATTTT. Filled out from reference TRBV19 and TRBJ2-3, the complete variable domain reads DGGITQSPKYLFRKEGQNVTLSCEQNLNHDAMYWYRQDPGQGLRLIYYSQIVNDFQKGDIAEGYSVSREKKESFPLTVTSAQKNPTAFYLCASRPGQGFTDTQYFGPGTRLTVL.

This chain uses TRBV5-1 with TRBJ1-4; D gene unclear. This CDR3 has 13 amino acids. Trimming took 3 bases from V and 7 from J, leaving 10 bases between them. The germline V gene has CDR1 SGHRS and CDR2 YFSETQ. The CDR3 here is CASSSDWGEKLFF. The CDR3 DNA sequence: TGCGCCAGCAGCTCGGACTGGGGTGAAAAACTGTTTTTT.

This clone was counted a single time. This chain links TRBV28 with TRBJ2-1, with D possibly being TRBD1 (6 bases). Germline lookup yields CDR1 MDHEN and CDR2 SYDVKM. The CDR3 is 15 amino acids. Trimming took 6 bases from V and 2 from J, leaving 14 bases between them. CDR3 region: CASRYGQNTYNEQFF. DNA of the CDR3: TGTGCCAGCAGGTACGGACAGAACACCTACAATGAGCAGTTCTTC.

V gene TRBV6-4 combines with J gene TRBJ2-1, with 8 bases aligning to TRBD2. CDR3 length: 13 amino acids. The V gene end was trimmed by 8 bases and the J gene end by 8 bases; junction bases not matched to a gene: 8. Germline lookup yields CDR1 MRHNA and CDR2 SNTAGT. The CDR3, as DNA: TGTGCCAGCTCTGCGGGAGGAAGCTATGAGCAGTTCTTC. It codes for CASSAGGSYEQFF.

This chain's CDR3 is CASSGPEGAIEAFF. CDR3 nucleotide sequence: TGCGCCAGCAGCGGACCGGAGGGGGCGATCGAAGCTTTCTTT. V usage is TRBV5-1 and J usage is TRBJ1-1; 7 nucleotides align to TRBD1. CDR1 and CDR2 from the germline V gene are SGHRS and YFSETQ. This CDR3 comprises 14 residues. V was pared by 4 bases and J by 8 bases, with 11 bases of the junction left unmatched.

The rearrangement uses TRBV4-1 and TRBJ2-7; 8 bases are shared with TRBD1. CDR1 and CDR2 (germline): MGHRA, YSYEKL. V was pared by 3 bases and J by 4 bases, with 17 bases of the junction left unmatched. CDR3 length: 18 amino acids. The CDR3 region is CASSHLSVRLQGEYEQYF. CDR3 nucleotides: TGCGCCAGCAGCCACCTATCGGTTCGCCTACAGGGGGAATACGAGCAGTACTTC.

The chain recombines TRBV5-6 with TRBJ2-7; tentatively, D is TRBD1 (5 bases). Trimming pared 4 bases from V and 1 base from J, leaving 15 bases between. From germline, CDR1 is SGHDT and CDR2 YYEEEE. The CDR3 covers 15 residues. CDR3 residues: CASSPGHDLSYEQYF. CDR3 nucleotide sequence: TGTGCCAGCAGCCCTGGACACGACCTTTCCTACGAGCAGTACTTC.